This entry describes one TCR beta chain. The sample belongs to a study of cytomegalovirus exposure and HLA in healthy donors. The PCR ran on 60 Vbeta and 13 Jbeta primers. The assay was immunoSEQ multiplex PCR, and TCRdb's table has in-frame clones only and misses some. The table shows fewer than 130,000 clones, with 74% occurring only once. V lost 3 bases to trimming and J lost 4 bases, with 3 bases between them. Germline values: CDR1 SEHNR, CDR2 FQNEAQ (reference sequence). This CDR3 is built from 11 residues. The rearrangement joins TRBV7-9 to TRBJ1-2, with D unclear. The sample comprised PBMCs. The TCR originated in a middle-aged man in good health and CMV-seropositive. CDR3 loop: CASSFGYGYTF. CDR3 nucleotide sequence: TGTGCCAGCAGCTTCGGCTATGGCTACACCTTC.